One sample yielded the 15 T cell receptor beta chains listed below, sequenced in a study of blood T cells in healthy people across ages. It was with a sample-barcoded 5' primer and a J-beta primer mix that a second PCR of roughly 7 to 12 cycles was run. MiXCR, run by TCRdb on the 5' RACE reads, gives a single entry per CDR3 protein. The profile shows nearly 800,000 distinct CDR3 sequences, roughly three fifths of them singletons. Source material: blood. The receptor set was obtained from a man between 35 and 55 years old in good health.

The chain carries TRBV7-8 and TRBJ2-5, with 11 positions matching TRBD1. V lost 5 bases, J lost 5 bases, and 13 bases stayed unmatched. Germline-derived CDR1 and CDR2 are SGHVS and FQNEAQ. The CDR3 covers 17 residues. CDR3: CASSLGQGAGVWETQYF. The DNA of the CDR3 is TGTGCCAGCAGCCTAGGACAGGGGGCCGGGGTATGGGAGACCCAGTACTTC.

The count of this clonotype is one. The CDR3: CAISRQAGGTDTQYF. The CDR3 bases are TGTGCCATCAGTCGTCAAGCGGGGGGGACAGATACGCAGTATTTT. V and J are TRBV10-3 and TRBJ2-3, with 10 bases that match TRBD2. This CDR3 has 15 amino acids. Germline V gives CDR1 ENHRY, CDR2 SYGVKD. J was trimmed by 3 bases and V by 5 bases; bases with no gene match: 5.

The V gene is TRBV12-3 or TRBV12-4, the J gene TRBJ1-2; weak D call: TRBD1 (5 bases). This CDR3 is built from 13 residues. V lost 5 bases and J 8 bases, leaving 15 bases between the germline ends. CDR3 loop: CASSAPGLGGYTF. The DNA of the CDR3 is TGTGCCAGCAGTGCACCAGGGTTGGGCGGCTACACCTTC.

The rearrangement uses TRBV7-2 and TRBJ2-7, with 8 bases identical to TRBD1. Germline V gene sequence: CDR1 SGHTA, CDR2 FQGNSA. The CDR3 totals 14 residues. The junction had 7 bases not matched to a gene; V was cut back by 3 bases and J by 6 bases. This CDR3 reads CASSLTGVSREQYF. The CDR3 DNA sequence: TGTGCCAGCAGCTTGACAGGGGTGTCTCGCGAGCAGTACTTC.

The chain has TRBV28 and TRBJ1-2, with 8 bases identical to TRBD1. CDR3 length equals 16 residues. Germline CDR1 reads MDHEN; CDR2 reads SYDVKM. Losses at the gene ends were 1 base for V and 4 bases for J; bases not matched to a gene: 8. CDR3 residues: CASSLLTGDLRYGYTF. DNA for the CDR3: TGTGCCAGCAGTTTATTGACAGGGGACCTCCGCTATGGCTACACCTTC.

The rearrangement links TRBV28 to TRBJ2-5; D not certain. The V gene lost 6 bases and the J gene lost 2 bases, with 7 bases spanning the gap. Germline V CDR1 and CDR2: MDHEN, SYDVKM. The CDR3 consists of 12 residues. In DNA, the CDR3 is TGTGCCAGCAGGGTGGGGCAAGAGACCCAGTACTTC. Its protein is CASRVGQETQYF.

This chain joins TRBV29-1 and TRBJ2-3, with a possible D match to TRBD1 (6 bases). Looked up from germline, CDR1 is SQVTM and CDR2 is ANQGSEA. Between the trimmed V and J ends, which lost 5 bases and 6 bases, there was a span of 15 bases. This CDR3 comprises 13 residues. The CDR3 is CSVRPIQGDTQYF. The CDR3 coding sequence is TGCAGCGTTCGACCGATTCAGGGGGATACGCAGTATTTT.

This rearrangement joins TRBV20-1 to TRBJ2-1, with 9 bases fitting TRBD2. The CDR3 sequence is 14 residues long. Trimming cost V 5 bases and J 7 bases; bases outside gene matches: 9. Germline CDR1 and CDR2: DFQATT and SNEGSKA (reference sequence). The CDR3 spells CSAPFSGSENEQFF. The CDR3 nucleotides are TGCAGTGCTCCTTTTAGCGGGAGTGAGAATGAGCAGTTCTTC.

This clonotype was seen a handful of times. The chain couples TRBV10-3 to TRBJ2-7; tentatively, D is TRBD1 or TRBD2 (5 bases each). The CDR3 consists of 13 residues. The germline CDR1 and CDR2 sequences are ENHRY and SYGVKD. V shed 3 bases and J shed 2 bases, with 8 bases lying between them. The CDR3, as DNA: TGTGCCATCAGTGAACCGGGGCCCTACGAGCAGTACTTC. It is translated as CAISEPGPYEQYF.

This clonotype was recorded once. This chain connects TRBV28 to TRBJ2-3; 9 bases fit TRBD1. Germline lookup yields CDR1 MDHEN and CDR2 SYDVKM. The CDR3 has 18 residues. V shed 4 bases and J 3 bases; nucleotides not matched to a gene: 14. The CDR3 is CASSSSRQGQGKTDTQYF. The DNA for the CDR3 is TGTGCCAGCAGTTCGAGCCGCCAGGGACAGGGCAAAACAGATACGCAGTATTTT.

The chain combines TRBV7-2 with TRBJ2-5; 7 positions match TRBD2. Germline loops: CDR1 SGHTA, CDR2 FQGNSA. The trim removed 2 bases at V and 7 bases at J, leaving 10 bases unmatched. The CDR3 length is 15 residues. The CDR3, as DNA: TGTGCCAGCAGCTTAACACTCGGGAGGTCAGGGACCCAGTACTTC. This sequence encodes CASSLTLGRSGTQYF. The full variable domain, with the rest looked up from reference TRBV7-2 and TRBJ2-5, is GAGVSQSPSNKVTEKGKDVELRCDPISGHTALYWYRQSLGQGLEFLIYFQGNSAPDKSGLPSDRFSAERTGGSVSTLTIQRTQQEDSAVYLCASSLTLGRSGTQYFGPGTRLLVL.

The CDR3 DNA is TGCAGTGCCCCAGGATCACCAGTGGGTGAAAAACTGTTTTTT. Encoded protein: CSAPGSPVGEKLFF. The chain recombines TRBV20-1 with TRBJ1-4; unclear D gene. The CDR3 loop spans 14 amino acids. Germline values: CDR1 DFQATT, CDR2 SNEGSKA (reference sequence). The V gene lost 6 bases and the J gene lost 7 bases, with 18 bases spanning the gap.

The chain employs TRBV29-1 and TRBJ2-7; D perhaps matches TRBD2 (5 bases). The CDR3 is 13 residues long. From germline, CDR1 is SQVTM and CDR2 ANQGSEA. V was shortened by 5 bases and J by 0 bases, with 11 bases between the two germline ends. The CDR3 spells CSVTRISSYEQYF. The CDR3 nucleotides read TGCAGCGTTACTAGAATATCCTCCTACGAGCAGTACTTC.

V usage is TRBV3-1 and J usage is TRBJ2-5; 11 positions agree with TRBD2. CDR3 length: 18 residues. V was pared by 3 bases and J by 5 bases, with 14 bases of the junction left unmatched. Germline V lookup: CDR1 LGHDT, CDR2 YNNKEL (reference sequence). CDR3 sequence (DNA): TGTGCCAGCAGCCATCGACTAGCGGGAAGTTTAAATAGGGAGACCCAGTACTTC. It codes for CASSHRLAGSLNRETQYF.

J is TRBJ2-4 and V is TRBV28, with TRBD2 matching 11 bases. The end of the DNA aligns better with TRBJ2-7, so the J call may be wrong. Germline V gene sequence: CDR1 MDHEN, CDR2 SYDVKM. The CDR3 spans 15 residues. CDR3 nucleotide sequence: TGTGCCAGCACCTCTATAGCGGGAGGGCCCCCCGAGCAGTACTTC. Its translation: CASTSIAGGPPEQYF.